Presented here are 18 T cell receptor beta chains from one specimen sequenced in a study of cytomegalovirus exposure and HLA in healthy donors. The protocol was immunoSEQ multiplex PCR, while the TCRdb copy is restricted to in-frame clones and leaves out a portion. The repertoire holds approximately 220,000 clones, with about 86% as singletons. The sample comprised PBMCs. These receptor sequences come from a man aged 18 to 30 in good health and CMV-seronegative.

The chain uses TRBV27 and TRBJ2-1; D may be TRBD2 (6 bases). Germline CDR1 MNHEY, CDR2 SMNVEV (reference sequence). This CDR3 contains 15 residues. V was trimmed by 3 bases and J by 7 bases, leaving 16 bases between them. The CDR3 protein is CASSFVLAVPNEQFF. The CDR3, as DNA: TGTGCCAGCAGTTTTGTACTAGCTGTCCCAAATGAGCAGTTCTTC.

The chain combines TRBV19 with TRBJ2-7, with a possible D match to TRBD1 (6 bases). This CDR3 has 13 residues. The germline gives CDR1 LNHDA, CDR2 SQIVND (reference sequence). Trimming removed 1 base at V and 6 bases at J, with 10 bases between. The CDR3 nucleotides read TGTGCCAGTAGTATAGGCGCAGGGGCCGAGCAGTACTTC. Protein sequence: CASSIGAGAEQYF.

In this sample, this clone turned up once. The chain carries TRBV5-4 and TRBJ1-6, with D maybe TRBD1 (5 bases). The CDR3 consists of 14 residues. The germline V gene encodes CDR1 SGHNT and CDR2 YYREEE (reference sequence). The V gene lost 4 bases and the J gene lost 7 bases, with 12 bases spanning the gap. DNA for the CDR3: TGTGCCAGCAGCCCAGGACAACTGAATTCACCCCTCCACTTT. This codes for CASSPGQLNSPLHF.

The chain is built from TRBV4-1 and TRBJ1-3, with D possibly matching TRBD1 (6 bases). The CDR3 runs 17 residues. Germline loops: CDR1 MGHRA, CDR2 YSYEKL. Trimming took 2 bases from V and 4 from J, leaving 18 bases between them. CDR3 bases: TGCGCCAGCAGCCAACCCCTAGGGGGAGGGAGAGGAAACACCATATATTTT. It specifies CASSQPLGGGRGNTIYF.

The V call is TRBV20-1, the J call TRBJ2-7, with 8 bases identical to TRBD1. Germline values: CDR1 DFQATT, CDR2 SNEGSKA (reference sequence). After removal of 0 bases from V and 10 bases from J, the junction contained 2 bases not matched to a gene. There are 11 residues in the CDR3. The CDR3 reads CSARDQGAQYF. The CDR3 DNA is TGCAGTGCTAGAGATCAGGGGGCTCAGTACTTC.

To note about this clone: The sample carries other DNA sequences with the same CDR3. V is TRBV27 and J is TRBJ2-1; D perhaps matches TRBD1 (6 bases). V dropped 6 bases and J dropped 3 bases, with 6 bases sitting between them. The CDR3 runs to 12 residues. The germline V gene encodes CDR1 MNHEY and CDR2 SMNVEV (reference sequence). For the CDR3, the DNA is TGTGCCAGCAGGACAGGCTACAATGAGCAGTTCTTC. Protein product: CASRTGYNEQFF.

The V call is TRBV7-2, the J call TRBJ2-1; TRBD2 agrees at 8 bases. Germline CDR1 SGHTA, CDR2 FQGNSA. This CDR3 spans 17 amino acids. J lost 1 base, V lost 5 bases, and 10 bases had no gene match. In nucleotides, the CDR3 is TGTGCCAGCAGCCCCATCAGCGGGAGTGGATCCTACAATGAGCAGTTCTTC. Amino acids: CASSPISGSGSYNEQFF.

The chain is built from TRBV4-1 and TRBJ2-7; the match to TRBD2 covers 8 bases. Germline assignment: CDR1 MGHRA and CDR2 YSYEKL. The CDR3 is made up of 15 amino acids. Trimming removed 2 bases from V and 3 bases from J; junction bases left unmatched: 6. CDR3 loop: CASSQIGTRSYEQYF. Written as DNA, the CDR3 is TGCGCCAGCAGCCAAATCGGGACTAGGAGCTACGAGCAGTACTTC.

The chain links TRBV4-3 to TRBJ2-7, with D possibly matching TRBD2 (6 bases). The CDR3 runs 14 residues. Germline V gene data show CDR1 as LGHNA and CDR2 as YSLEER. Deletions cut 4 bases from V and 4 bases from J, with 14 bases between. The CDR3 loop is CASSPGTRGYEQYF. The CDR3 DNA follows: TGCGCCAGCAGCCCAGGGACTCGGGGTTACGAGCAGTACTTC.

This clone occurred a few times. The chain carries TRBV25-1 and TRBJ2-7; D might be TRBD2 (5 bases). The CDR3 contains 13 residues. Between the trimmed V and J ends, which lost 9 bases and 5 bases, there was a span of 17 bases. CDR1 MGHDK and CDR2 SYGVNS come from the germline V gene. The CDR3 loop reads CAREGGVSDEQYF. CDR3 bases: TGTGCCAGAGAGGGTGGAGTAAGCGACGAGCAGTACTTC.

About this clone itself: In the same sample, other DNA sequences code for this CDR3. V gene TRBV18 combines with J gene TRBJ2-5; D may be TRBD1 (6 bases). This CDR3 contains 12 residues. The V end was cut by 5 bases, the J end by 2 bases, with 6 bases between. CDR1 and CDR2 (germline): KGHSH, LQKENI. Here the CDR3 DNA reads TGTGCCAGCTCAGGACAGCAAGAGACCCAGTACTTC. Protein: CASSGQQETQYF.

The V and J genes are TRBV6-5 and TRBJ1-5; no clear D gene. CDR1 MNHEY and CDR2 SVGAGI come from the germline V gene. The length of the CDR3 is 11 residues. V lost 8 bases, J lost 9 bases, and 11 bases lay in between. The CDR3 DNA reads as TGTGCCAGCGCGAGGGAGCCGCCCCAGCATTTT. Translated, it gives CASAREPPQHF.

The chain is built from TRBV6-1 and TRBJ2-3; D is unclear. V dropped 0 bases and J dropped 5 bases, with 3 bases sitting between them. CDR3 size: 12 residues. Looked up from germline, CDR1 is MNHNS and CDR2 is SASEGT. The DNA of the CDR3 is TGTGCCAGCAGTGAAGCGAGAGATACGCAGTATTTT. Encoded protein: CASSEARDTQYF.

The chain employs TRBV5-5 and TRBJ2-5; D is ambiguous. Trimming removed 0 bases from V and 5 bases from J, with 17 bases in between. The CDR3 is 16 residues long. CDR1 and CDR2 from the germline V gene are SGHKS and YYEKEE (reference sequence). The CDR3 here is CASSLASSPSRETQYF. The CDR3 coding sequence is TGTGCCAGCAGCTTGGCTTCGTCCCCCTCCAGGGAGACCCAGTACTTC.

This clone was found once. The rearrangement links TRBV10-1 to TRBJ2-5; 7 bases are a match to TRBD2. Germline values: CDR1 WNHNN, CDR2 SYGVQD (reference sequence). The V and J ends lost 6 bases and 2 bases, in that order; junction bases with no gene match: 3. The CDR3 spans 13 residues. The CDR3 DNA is TGCGCCAGCAGATCCGGGGGGCAAGAGACCCAGTACTTC. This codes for CASRSGGQETQYF.

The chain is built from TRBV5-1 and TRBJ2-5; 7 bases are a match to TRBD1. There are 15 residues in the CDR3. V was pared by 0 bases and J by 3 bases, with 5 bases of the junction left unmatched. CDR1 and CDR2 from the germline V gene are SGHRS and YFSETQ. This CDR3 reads CASSLAATGEETQYF. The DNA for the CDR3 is TGCGCCAGCAGCTTGGCCGCTACAGGGGAAGAGACCCAGTACTTC. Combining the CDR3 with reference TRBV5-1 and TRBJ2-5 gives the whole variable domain KAGVTQTPRYLIKTRGQQVTLSCSPISGHRSVSWYQQTPGQGLQFLFEYFSETQRNKGNFPGRFSGRQFSNSRSEMNVSTLELGDSALYLCASSLAATGEETQYFGPGTRLLVL.

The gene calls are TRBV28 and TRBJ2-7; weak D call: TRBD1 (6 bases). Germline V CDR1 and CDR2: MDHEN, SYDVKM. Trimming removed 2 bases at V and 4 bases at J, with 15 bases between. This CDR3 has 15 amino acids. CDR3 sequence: CASSLARQVIYEQYF. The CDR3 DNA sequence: TGTGCCAGCAGTTTAGCGAGACAGGTGATTTACGAGCAGTACTTC. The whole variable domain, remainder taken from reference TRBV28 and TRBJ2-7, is DVKVTQSSRYLVKRTGEKVFLECVQDMDHENMFWYRQDPGLGLRLIYFSYDVKMKEKGDIPEGYSVSREKKERFSLILESASTNQTSMYLCASSLARQVIYEQYFGPGTRLTVT.

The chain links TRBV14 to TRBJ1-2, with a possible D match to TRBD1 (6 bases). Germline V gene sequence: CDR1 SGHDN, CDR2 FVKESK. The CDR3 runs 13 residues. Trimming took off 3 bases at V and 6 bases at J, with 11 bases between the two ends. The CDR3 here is CASSQSGQHGYTF. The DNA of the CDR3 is TGTGCCAGCAGCCAGTCTGGACAGCATGGCTACACCTTC.